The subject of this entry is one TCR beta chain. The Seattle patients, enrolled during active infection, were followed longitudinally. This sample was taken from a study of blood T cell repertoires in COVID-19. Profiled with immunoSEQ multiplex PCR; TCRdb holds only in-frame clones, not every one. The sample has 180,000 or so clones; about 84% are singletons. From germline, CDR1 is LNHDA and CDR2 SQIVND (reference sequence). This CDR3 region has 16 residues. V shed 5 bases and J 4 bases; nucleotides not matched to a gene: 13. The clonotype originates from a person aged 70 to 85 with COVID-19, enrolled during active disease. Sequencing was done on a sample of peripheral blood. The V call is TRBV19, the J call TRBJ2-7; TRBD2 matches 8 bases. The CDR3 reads CASSFVPAGEGYEQYF. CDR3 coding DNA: TGTGCCAGTAGTTTCGTCCCAGCGGGAGAGGGGTACGAGCAGTACTTC.